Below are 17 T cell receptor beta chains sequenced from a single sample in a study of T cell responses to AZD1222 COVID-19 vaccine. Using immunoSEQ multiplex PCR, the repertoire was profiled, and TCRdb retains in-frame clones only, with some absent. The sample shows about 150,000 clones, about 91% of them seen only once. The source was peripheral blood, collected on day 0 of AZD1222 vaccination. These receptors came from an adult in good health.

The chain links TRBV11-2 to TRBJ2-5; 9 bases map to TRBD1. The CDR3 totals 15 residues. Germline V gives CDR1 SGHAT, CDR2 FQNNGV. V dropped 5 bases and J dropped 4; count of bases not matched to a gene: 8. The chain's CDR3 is CASSRTGTGLETQYF. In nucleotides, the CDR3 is TGTGCCAGCAGCCGAACCGGGACAGGGTTAGAGACCCAGTACTTC. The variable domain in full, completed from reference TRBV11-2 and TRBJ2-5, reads EAGVAQSPRYKIIEKRQSVAFWCNPISGHATLYWYQQILGQGPKLLIQFQNNGVVDDSQLPKDRFSAERLKGVDSTLKIQPAKLEDSAVYLCASSRTGTGLETQYFGPGTRLLVL.

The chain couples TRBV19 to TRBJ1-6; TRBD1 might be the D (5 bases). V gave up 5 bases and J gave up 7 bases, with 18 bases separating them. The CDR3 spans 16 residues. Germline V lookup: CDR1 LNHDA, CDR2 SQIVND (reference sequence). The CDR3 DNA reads TGTGCCAGTAGTCCCCAAGAGGGACTCTGGAATTCACCCCTCCACTTT. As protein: CASSPQEGLWNSPLHF.

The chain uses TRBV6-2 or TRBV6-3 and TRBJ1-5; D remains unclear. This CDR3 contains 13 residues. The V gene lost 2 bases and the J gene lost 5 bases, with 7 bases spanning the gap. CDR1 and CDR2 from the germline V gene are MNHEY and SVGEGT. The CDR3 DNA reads TGTGCCAGCAGTTACGAAACATATCAGCCCCAGCATTTT. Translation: CASSYETYQPQHF.

In DNA form, the CDR3 reads TGTGCCAGCAGTGGCGAATCAAACACTGAAGCTTTCTTT. Protein: CASSGESNTEAFF. The V call is TRBV6-4, the J call TRBJ1-1; no clear D gene. V shed 4 bases and J shed 2 bases, with 8 bases lying between them. Germline lookup yields CDR1 MRHNA and CDR2 SNTAGT. This CDR3 region has 13 residues.

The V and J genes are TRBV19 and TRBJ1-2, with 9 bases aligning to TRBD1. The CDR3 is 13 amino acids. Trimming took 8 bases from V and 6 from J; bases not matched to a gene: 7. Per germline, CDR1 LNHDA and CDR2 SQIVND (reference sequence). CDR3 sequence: CASGGQGRNGYTF. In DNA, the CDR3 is TGTGCCAGTGGGGGACAGGGCAGAAATGGCTACACCTTC. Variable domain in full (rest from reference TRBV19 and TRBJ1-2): DGGITQSPKYLFRKEGQNVTLSCEQNLNHDAMYWYRQDPGQGLRLIYYSQIVNDFQKGDIAEGYSVSREKKESFPLTVTSAQKNPTAFYLCASGGQGRNGYTFGSGTRLTVV.

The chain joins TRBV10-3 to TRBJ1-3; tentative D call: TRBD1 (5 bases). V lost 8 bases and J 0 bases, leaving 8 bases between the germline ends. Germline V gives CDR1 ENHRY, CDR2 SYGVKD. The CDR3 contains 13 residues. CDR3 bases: TGTGCCATCCAGGGATCCTCTGGAAACACCATATATTTT. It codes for CAIQGSSGNTIYF.

CDR3 sequence reads: CASSFPSGYYGYTF. The DNA for the CDR3 is TGTGCCAGCAGTTTTCCTTCAGGGTACTATGGCTACACCTTC. V and J are TRBV28 and TRBJ1-2; D may be TRBD1 (5 bases). The CDR3 spans 14 residues. Germline V gene lookup returns CDR1 MDHEN and CDR2 SYDVKM. Trimming shortened V by 3 bases and J by 3 bases, and 11 bases separated the two germline ends.

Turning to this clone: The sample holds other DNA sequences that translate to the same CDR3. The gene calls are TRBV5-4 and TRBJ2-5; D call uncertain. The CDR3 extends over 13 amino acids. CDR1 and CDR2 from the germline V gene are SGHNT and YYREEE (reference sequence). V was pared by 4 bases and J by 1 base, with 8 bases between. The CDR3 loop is CASSREFQETQYF. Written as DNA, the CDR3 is TGTGCCAGCAGCCGAGAGTTCCAAGAGACCCAGTACTTC.

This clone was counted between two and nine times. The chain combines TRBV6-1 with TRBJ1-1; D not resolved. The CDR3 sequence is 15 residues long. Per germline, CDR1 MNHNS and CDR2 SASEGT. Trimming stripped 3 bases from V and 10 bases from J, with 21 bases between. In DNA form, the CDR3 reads TGTGCCAGCAGTGAGAGGGCAGGAGGCCCCCTGGGAGCTTTCTTT. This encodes CASSERAGGPLGAFF.

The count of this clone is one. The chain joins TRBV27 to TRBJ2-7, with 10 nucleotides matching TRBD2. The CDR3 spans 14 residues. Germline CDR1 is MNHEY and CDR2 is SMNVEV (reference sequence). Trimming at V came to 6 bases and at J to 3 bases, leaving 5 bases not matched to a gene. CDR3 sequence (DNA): TGTGCCAGCAGGGTGGCTAGCGGGAGCTACGAGCAGTACTTC. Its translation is CASRVASGSYEQYF.

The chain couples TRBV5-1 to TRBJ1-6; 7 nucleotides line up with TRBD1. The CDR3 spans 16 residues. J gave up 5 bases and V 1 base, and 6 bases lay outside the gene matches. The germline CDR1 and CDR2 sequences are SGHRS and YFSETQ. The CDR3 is CASSLTGADHNSPLHF. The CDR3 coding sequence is TGCGCCAGCAGCTTGACAGGGGCCGACCATAATTCACCCCTCCACTTT.

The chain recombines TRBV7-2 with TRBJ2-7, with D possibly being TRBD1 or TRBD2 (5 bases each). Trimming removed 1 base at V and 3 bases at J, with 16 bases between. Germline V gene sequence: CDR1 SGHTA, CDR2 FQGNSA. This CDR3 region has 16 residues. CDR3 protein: CASSLEAGTANYEQYF. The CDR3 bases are TGTGCCAGCAGCTTAGAGGCTGGGACGGCAAACTACGAGCAGTACTTC.

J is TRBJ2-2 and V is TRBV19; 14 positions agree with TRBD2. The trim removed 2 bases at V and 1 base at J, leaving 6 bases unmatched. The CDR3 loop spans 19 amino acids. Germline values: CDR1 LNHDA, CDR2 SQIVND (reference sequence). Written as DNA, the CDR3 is TGTGCCAGTAGTATAATAGGACTAGCGGGAGGCCGGAACACCGGGGAGCTGTTTTTT. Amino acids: CASSIIGLAGGRNTGELFF.

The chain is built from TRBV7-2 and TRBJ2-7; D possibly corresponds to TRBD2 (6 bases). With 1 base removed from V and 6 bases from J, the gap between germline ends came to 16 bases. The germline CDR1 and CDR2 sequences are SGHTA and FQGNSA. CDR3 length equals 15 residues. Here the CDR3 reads CASSLGAGGAFEQYF. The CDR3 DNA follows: TGTGCCAGCAGCTTAGGGGCCGGCGGGGCATTCGAGCAGTACTTC.

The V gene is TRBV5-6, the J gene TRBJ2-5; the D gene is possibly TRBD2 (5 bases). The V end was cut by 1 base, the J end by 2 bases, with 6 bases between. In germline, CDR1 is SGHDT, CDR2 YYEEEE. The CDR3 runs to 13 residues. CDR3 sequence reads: CASSLRGQETQYF. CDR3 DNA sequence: TGTGCCAGCAGCTTGCGGGGTCAAGAGACCCAGTACTTC. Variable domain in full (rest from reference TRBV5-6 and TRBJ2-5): DAGVTQSPTHLIKTRGQQVTLRCSPKSGHDTVSWYQQALGQGPQFIFQYYEEEERQRGNFPDRFSGHQFPNYSSELNVNALLLGDSALYLCASSLRGQETQYFGPGTRLLVL.

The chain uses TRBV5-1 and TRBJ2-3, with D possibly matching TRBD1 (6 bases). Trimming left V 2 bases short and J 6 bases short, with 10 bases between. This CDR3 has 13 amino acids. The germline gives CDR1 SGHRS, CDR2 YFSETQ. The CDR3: CASSLTGLDTQYF. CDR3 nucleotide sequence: TGCGCCAGCAGCTTAACAGGGTTGGATACGCAGTATTTT.

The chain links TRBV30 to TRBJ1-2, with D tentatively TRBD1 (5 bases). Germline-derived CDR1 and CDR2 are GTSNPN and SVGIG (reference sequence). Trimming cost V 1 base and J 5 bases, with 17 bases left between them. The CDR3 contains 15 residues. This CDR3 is CAWSANDGTTYGYTF. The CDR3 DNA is TGTGCCTGGAGTGCAAACGACGGGACGACTTATGGCTACACCTTC.